A single sample gave rise to the 16 T cell receptor beta chains below, sequenced in a study of beta chain features in type 1 diabetes. General study results and limits: Across all four CD4+ subsets, people with type 1 diabetes showed modestly shorter TCRB CDR3s.

No cognate antigen is known for these TCRs. The isolated RNA, all of it, was reverse transcribed, so expressed TCRB transcripts were what got sequenced. Assay used: immunoSEQ multiplex PCR; TCRdb lists only in-frame clones, some missing. The repertoire holds 300,000 to 400,000 clones, with around 9.6% as singletons. Material: central memory CD4+ T cells from blood. The receptors originated from a man aged 30 to 45 with type 1 diabetes.

The V and J genes are TRBV28 and TRBJ2-3; possibly TRBD2 for D (5 bases). Between the trimmed V and J ends, which lost 6 bases and 1 base, there was a span of 11 bases. The CDR3 covers 14 residues. Germline CDR1 MDHEN, CDR2 SYDVKM. CDR3 in DNA: TGTGCCAGCAGACCCGGGGATCGCACAGATACGCAGTATTTT. Translating gives CASRPGDRTDTQYF. Together with reference TRBV28 and TRBJ2-3, the CDR3 gives the full variable domain: DVKVTQSSRYLVKRTGEKVFLECVQDMDHENMFWYRQDPGLGLRLIYFSYDVKMKEKGDIPEGYSVSREKKERFSLILESASTNQTSMYLCASRPGDRTDTQYFGPGTRLTVL.

The rearrangement uses TRBV9 and TRBJ1-4; no clear D gene. CDR3 length: 14 amino acids. V lost 7 bases to trimming and J lost 0 bases, with 10 bases between them. Per the germline V gene, CDR1 is SGDLS and CDR2 is YYNGEE. This CDR3 is CASGYGATNEKLFF. Written as DNA, the CDR3 is TGTGCCAGCGGATACGGGGCAACTAATGAAAAACTGTTTTTT. The full variable domain, with the rest looked up from reference TRBV9 and TRBJ1-4, is DSGVTQTPKHLITATGQRVTLRCSPRSGDLSVYWYQQSLDQGLQFLIQYYNGEERAKGNILERFSAQQFPDLHSELNLSSLELGDSALYFCASGYGATNEKLFFGSGTQLSVL.

The chain links TRBV5-4 to TRBJ2-7; D ambiguous. The CDR3 has 15 residues. The germline V gene encodes CDR1 SGHNT and CDR2 YYREEE (reference sequence). V was trimmed by 0 bases and J by 0 bases, leaving 10 bases between them. CDR3 residues: CASSLAGGNSYEQYF. The CDR3 nucleotides read TGTGCCAGCAGCTTGGCCGGTGGTAACTCCTACGAGCAGTACTTC.

Only a few counts were recorded for this clone. The V gene is TRBV7-8, the J gene TRBJ2-3; perhaps TRBD2 as D (5 bases). Germline CDR1 is SGHVS and CDR2 is FQNEAQ. This CDR3 is built from 16 residues. Trimming took 1 base from V and 4 from J, leaving 15 bases between them. The CDR3 nucleotides read TGTGCCAGCAGCTTAGAAGGGAAGGAGAGGGCAGATACGCAGTATTTT. Protein product: CASSLEGKERADTQYF.

This chain uses TRBV28 with TRBJ1-2; no definite D call. CDR1 is MDHEN, CDR2 SYDVKM, per germline. The CDR3 runs to 14 residues. The ends were cut back, 2 bases at V and 4 bases at J, with 11 bases in the middle. This chain's CDR3 is CASSLPGSSYGYTF. CDR3 sequence (DNA): TGTGCCAGCAGTTTACCTGGGAGTTCCTATGGCTACACCTTC.

The CDR3 sequence: CASSVWTGQDEKLFF. The CDR3 DNA follows: TGTGCCAGCAGTGTATGGACAGGGCAGGATGAAAAACTGTTTTTT. The chain joins TRBV27 to TRBJ1-4; TRBD1 matches 8 bases. The germline CDR1 and CDR2 sequences are MNHEY and SMNVEV (reference sequence). The CDR3 is made up of 15 amino acids. Trimming removed 5 bases from V and 6 bases from J; junction bases left unmatched: 8.

The rearrangement joins TRBV7-9 to TRBJ1-1, with a weak D call TRBD1 (5 bases). Trimming stripped 1 base from V and 5 bases from J, with 14 bases between. The CDR3 has 15 residues. The germline V gene has CDR1 SEHNR and CDR2 FQNEAQ (reference sequence). The CDR3 DNA reads as TGTGCCAGCAGCTTAGGGTCCAGGGCGGGAACTGAAGCTTTCTTT. It encodes CASSLGSRAGTEAFF.

The genes are TRBV28 and TRBJ2-3; D assignment may be TRBD1 or TRBD2 (6 bases each). Trimming stripped 5 bases from V and 5 bases from J, with 17 bases between. CDR1 is MDHEN, CDR2 SYDVKM, per germline. This CDR3 is 15 amino acids long. The CDR3, as DNA: TGTGCCAGCAGTCCAAAGGGGGGCGCGGGAGATACGCAGTATTTT. Translated, it gives CASSPKGGAGDTQYF.

This clone was found a few times. A far larger clone is only one base removed, so a read error is likely. The CDR3 loop is CASSFMNEQFF. The CDR3 DNA follows: TGTGCCAGCAGCTTCATGAATGAGCAGTTCTTC. The chain has TRBV5-6 and TRBJ2-1; D is uncertain. Germline-derived CDR1 and CDR2 are SGHDT and YYEEEE. The V gene lost 2 bases and the J gene lost 7 bases, with 4 bases spanning the gap. The CDR3 has 11 residues. The full variable domain, its missing parts supplied by reference TRBV5-6 and TRBJ2-1, is DAGVTQSPTHLIKTRGQQVTLRCSPKSGHDTVSWYQQALGQGPQFIFQYYEEEERQRGNFPDRFSGHQFPNYSSELNVNALLLGDSALYLCASSFMNEQFFGPGTRLTVL.

V gene TRBV6-6 combines with J gene TRBJ2-7; tentatively, D is TRBD1 or TRBD2 (5 bases each). Trimming shortened V by 2 bases and J by 2 bases, and 10 bases separated the two germline ends. The CDR3 spans 14 residues. Germline V gene data show CDR1 as MNHNY and CDR2 as SVGAGI (reference sequence). CDR3 loop: CASSYRDGTYEQYF. The CDR3 bases are TGTGCCAGCAGTTACCGGGACGGGACCTACGAGCAGTACTTC.

The rearrangement links TRBV19 to TRBJ1-2; D uncertain. With 11 bases removed from V and 7 bases from J, the gap between germline ends came to 17 bases. CDR1 LNHDA and CDR2 SQIVND come from the germline V gene (reference sequence). This CDR3 has 12 residues. This chain's CDR3 is CASEPRLGGYTF. CDR3 in DNA: TGTGCCTCCGAACCCCGCCTCGGTGGCTACACCTTC.

This clone came up a few times. This sequence joins TRBV30 and TRBJ2-5, with D possibly TRBD1 on 6 matching bases. The V gene lost 3 bases and the J gene lost 5 bases, with 34 bases spanning the gap. The CDR3 runs 20 residues. Looked up from germline, CDR1 is GTSNPN and CDR2 is SVGIG (reference sequence). CDR3 nucleotide sequence: TGTGCCTGGAGCCCCACGGGCACCAGTACATCCACAGGGTTCTGGGAGACCCAGTACTTC. The encoded protein is CAWSPTGTSTSTGFWETQYF.

This clone was picked up a small number of times. The chain combines TRBV28 with TRBJ1-5; TRBD1 matches at 7 bases. CDR1 is MDHEN and CDR2 is SYDVKM in the germline V gene. Unmatched junction bases numbered 3, after V lost 11 bases and J lost 5 bases. This CDR3 comprises 11 residues. CDR3 in DNA: TGTGCCTCAGGGGGTGATCAGCCCCAGCATTTT. It yields the protein CASGGDQPQHF.

This clone occurred a few times. The CDR3 here is CASSLYPGQGGEKLFF. The DNA of the CDR3 is TGTGCCAGCAGTTTATACCCGGGACAGGGAGGTGAAAAACTGTTTTTT. The chain combines TRBV27 with TRBJ1-4, with TRBD1 matching 9 bases. V gave up 1 base and J gave up 7 bases; unmatched junction bases: 7. CDR1 is MNHEY and CDR2 is SMNVEV in the germline V gene (reference sequence). This CDR3 has 16 residues.

The chain links TRBV19 to TRBJ1-5; 8 bases match TRBD1. This CDR3 comprises 13 residues. V gave up 6 bases and J gave up 6 bases; unmatched junction bases: 4. Germline V gene lookup returns CDR1 LNHDA and CDR2 SQIVND (reference sequence). The CDR3 bases are TGTGCCAGTAGCGGACAGGGACCTCAGCCCCAGCATTTT. As protein: CASSGQGPQPQHF.

This clone was counted only a few times. The chain combines TRBV28 with TRBJ1-5, with D possibly matching TRBD1 (5 bases). This CDR3 comprises 14 residues. V lost 7 bases and J 8 bases, leaving 18 bases between the germline ends. From germline, CDR1 is MDHEN and CDR2 SYDVKM. DNA for the CDR3: TGTGCCAGCAAGGGCCGGGGCAGATGGGAGCCCCAGCATTTT. Translating gives CASKGRGRWEPQHF.